A selection of T cell receptor beta chains follows, all from one sample in a study of CD8+CD57+ T cells in acquired aplastic anemia. Using its own MiXCR run on the reads, TCRdb lists one record per CDR3 protein. The table has just over 150,000 distinct CDR3 sequences, around 48% seen once; the top ten hold about 30%. Sequenced sample: sorted CD4+, CD8+, or CD8+CD57+ T cells (not recorded which) from PBMCs. The receptors stem from a human donor with aplastic anemia. CDR3s include the opening cysteine and the closing phenylalanine or tryptophan. Fields, in order: clone size, V gene, D gene, J gene, CDR3 DNA, CDR3 protein. D genes are given only for firm matches. Clone size is shown for a subset of rows, as once, few, many or a class of expanded clone.

NA	TRBV10-3	NA	TRBJ1-5	TGTGCCATCAGTGAGGGAGATGGGGGCAATCAGCCCCAGCATTTT	CAISEGDGGNQPQHF
NA	TRBV9	NA	TRBJ2-2	TGTGCCAGCAGCGTAGTAGACGGGGAGCTGTTTTTT	CASSVVDGELFF
once	TRBV5-4	TRBD1	TRBJ1-4	TGTGCCAGCAGCCACAACAGGGGGATTAATGAAAAACTGTTTTTT	CASSHNRGINEKLFF
NA	TRBV9	NA	TRBJ2-2	TGTGCCAGCAGCGTTCGCTTCACCGGGGAGCTGTTTTTT	CASSVRFTGELFF
many	TRBV10-3	NA	TRBJ2-7	TGTGCCATCTCTTCGGGGATCGGGGCCAAGTCCTACGAGCAGTACTTC	CAISSGIGAKSYEQYF
many	TRBV11-2	TRBD2	TRBJ2-2	TGTGCCAGCAGCCAGCAGGGAGGGATCGGGGAGCTGTTTTTT	CASSQQGGIGELFF
few	TRBV10-2	TRBD1	TRBJ2-2	TGCGCCAGCAGTGGGACAGGGGACGGGGAGCTGTTTTTT	CASSGTGDGELFF
many	TRBV20-1	TRBD2	TRBJ2-1	TGCAGTGCTCCTCGGACTAGCGGGAGTAGGTATGAGCAGTTCTTC	CSAPRTSGSRYEQFF
few	TRBV10-3	TRBD2	TRBJ2-6	TGTGCCATCGCCGGGACTAGCGGTTCTGGGGCCAACGTCCTGACTTTC	CAIAGTSGSGANVLTF
many	TRBV12-5	TRBD1	TRBJ2-7	TGTGCTAGTGGTTTTACAGGGGCGGAGCAGTACTTC	CASGFTGAEQYF
few	TRBV4-1	TRBD2	TRBJ2-7	TGCGCCAGCAGCCTCGGGGAGGGGTGGATGAATGGGGGGCAGTACTTC	CASSLGEGWMNGGQYF
NA	TRBV9	NA	TRBJ2-7	TGTGCCAGCAGCGTAGGCCTAGCATGGGAGCAGTACTTC	CASSVGLAWEQYF
NA	TRBV19	TRBD2	TRBJ2-1	TGTGCCAGTACATTGACTAGCGGGAGACCTAATGAGCAGTTCTTC	CASTLTSGRPNEQFF
NA	TRBV6-4	NA	TRBJ1-3	TGTGCCAGCAGTGATCGCGAGATCTTTCCGGGAAACACCATATATTTT	CASSDREIFPGNTIYF
NA	TRBV9	TRBD1	TRBJ2-1	TGTGCCAGCAGCGGAGGGACAGGGACCCACAATGAGCAGTTCTTC	CASSGGTGTHNEQFF
medium-sized	TRBV7-9	TRBD1	TRBJ2-5	TGTGCCAGCAGCCGGGACAGCCAAGAGACCCAGTACTTC	CASSRDSQETQYF
NA	TRBV15	TRBD1	TRBJ1-5	TGTGCCACCAGCAGAGGGACAGGGAACAATCAGCCCCAGCATTTT	CATSRGTGNNQPQHF
NA	TRBV3-1	NA	TRBJ1-1	TGTGCCAGCAGCCACCCTAAAATGAACACTGAAGCTTTCTTT	CASSHPKMNTEAFF
once	TRBV2	TRBD2	TRBJ2-1	TGTGCCAGCAGTGAACGTACTAGCGGTAACAATGAGCAGTTCTTC	CASSERTSGNNEQFF
few	TRBV6-5	NA	TRBJ1-4	TGTGCCAGCAGCTACGACAGATATGCAACTAATGAAAAACTGTTTTTT	CASSYDRYATNEKLFF
few	TRBV20-1	NA	TRBJ1-2	TGCAGTGCAGACGTGGCGACAGCCTATGGCTACACCTTC	CSADVATAYGYTF
many	TRBV13	NA	TRBJ2-2	TGTGCCAGCTATGATACCTCAAACACCGGGGAGCTGTTTTTT	CASYDTSNTGELFF
many	TRBV12-5	TRBD1	TRBJ2-1	TGTGCTAGTGCAGGGGGCAATGAGCAGTTCTTC	CASAGGNEQFF
NA	TRBV10-1	TRBD1	TRBJ2-2	TGTGCCAGCATGTGGGGGACAGCCGCGAACACCGGGGAGCTGTTTTTT	CASMWGTAANTGELFF
NA	TRBV2	TRBD2	TRBJ2-1	TGTGCCAGCAGTGAATTTAGCGGGGTCTACAATGAGCAGTTCTTC	CASSEFSGVYNEQFF
few	TRBV10-2	TRBD2	TRBJ2-3	TGCGCCAGCAGGGCGGCGGGAGCGAACACAGATACGCAGTATTTT	CASRAAGANTDTQYF
many	TRBV4-3	NA	TRBJ2-2	TGCGCCAGCAGCCCCACCAACACCGGGGAGCTGTTTTTT	CASSPTNTGELFF
many	TRBV6-1	TRBD1	TRBJ2-1	TGTGCCAGCATATGGGACAGTTTGAATGAGCAGTTCTTC	CASIWDSLNEQFF
once	TRBV6-4	NA	TRBJ1-1	TGTGCCAGCAGTGTAACAACGAACACTGAAGCTTTCTTT	CASSVTTNTEAFF
NA	TRBV6-4	TRBD1	TRBJ2-3	TGTGCCAGCAGTGACAAAGGGGACAGGGTCACAGATACGCAGTATTTT	CASSDKGDRVTDTQYF
many	TRBV10-3	NA	TRBJ2-1	TGTGCCATCAGTGGACTCAGCTCCTACAATGAGCAGTTCTTC	CAISGLSSYNEQFF
NA	TRBV15	TRBD1	TRBJ2-4	TGTGCCACCAGCAGAGAAAGGGGGACAGTCAAAAACATTCAGTACTTC	CATSRERGTVKNIQYF
once	TRBV3-1	TRBD1	TRBJ2-5	TGTGCCAGCAGCCACTGGGACAGCCCCTTCCAAGAGACCCAGTACTTC	CASSHWDSPFQETQYF
many	TRBV19	NA	TRBJ2-1	TGTGCCAGTAGCCCGAGTCAATCGCCCAATGAGCAGTTCTTC	CASSPSQSPNEQFF
many	TRBV9	TRBD1	TRBJ2-5	TGTGCCAGCAGCGTAGGGACAGGGGTTCAAGAGACCCAGTACTTC	CASSVGTGVQETQYF
few	TRBV4-3	NA	TRBJ1-4	TGCGCCAGCAGCCAAGATAGCCGGGGGCAGGAAAAACTGTTTTTT	CASSQDSRGQEKLFF
NA	TRBV6-1	TRBD2	TRBJ2-5	TGTACCAGCAGTGTCGGGGGGGGGGAGACCCAGTACTTC	CTSSVGGGETQYF
NA	TRBV5-1	NA	TRBJ2-2	TGCGCCAGCAGCTTGCCCACGCCGAACACCGGGGAGCTGTTTTTT	CASSLPTPNTGELFF
many	TRBV25-1	NA	TRBJ2-2	TGTGCCAGCAGCCAAACCGGGGGCTCCTTCGGGGAGCTGTTTTTT	CASSQTGGSFGELFF
many	TRBV2	TRBD2	TRBJ2-7	TGTGCCAGCAGTGAACTAGCGGTAAAAGCCTACGAGCAGTACTTC	CASSELAVKAYEQYF
many	TRBV19	NA	TRBJ1-1	TGTGCCAGTAGTATAGAGCAGGGTTTGATGAACACTGAAGCTTTCTTT	CASSIEQGLMNTEAFF
many	TRBV9	TRBD2	TRBJ2-1	TGTGCCAGCAGCCGGACTAGCGGGATAGCAAATGAGCAGTTCTTC	CASSRTSGIANEQFF